There are a few counts of the clone carrying this TCR beta chain. These data come from a study of T cells in Graves' hyperthyroidism and ophthalmopathy. The investigators amplified TCR beta CDR3 regions from RNA transcripts. The TCR CDR3 first-round RT-PCR relied on the HTBI primer set. TCRdb reprocessed the multiplex PCR reads via MiXCR and lists one record per CDR3 protein. The sample records around 400,000 distinct CDR3 sequences, nearly 15% being singletons. This CDR3 comprises 15 residues. The V gene lost 4 bases and the J gene lost 3 bases, with 16 bases spanning the gap. Looked up from germline, CDR1 is SGHVS and CDR2 is FNYEAQ.

The sequenced material came from blood. The source is a woman aged 60 to 75 with Graves' ophthalmopathy. This chain links TRBV7-6 with TRBJ2-7, with D possibly TRBD1 on 6 matching bases. For the CDR3, the DNA is TGTGCCAGCAGCTCCACCGGGACACCTTTCTACGAGCAGTACTTC. Protein product: CASSSTGTPFYEQYF. Together with reference TRBV7-6 and TRBJ2-7, the CDR3 gives the full variable domain: GAGVSQSPRYKVTKRGQDVALRCDPISGHVSLYWYRQALGQGPEFLTYFNYEAQQDKSGLPNDRFSAERPEGSISTLTIQRTEQRDSAMYRCASSSTGTPFYEQYFGPGTRLTVT.